A selection of T cell receptor beta chains follows, all from one sample in a study of shared clonotypes between healthy human individuals. Sequencing used immunoSEQ multiplex PCR; TCRdb keeps in-frame clones, though not all of them. This sample has about 490,000 clones; 78% occur once, and the top ten carry around 13%. Source material: PBMCs. The receptors were sampled from a woman aged 40 to 50 in good health. Some clones in this sample may be carry-over from other donors' samples. CDR3s include the opening cysteine and the closing phenylalanine or tryptophan. The order of the fields is CDR3 length, V gene, J gene, CDR3 protein.

length: 13; V: TRBV4-2; J: TRBJ1-2; CDR3: CASSQTSNSPDTF
length: 16; V: TRBV4-1; J: TRBJ1-5; CDR3: CASSQEGRGRNQPQHF
length: 15; V: TRBV2; J: TRBJ2-3; CDR3: CASSPLAAGTDTQYF
length: 13; V: TRBV5-1; J: TRBJ1-4; CDR3: CASSGAHGEKLFF
length: 17; V: TRBV7-9; J: TRBJ1-2; CDR3: CASSFDKPTPNIDGYTF
length: 14; V: TRBV6-6; J: TRBJ1-2; CDR3: CASSPLGQGVGYTF
length: 17; V: TRBV7-8; J: TRBJ1-2; CDR3: CASSAYRGRIRNYGYTF
length: 15; V: TRBV2; J: TRBJ2-3; CDR3: CASKMTSGGTDTQYF
length: 14; V: TRBV5-1; J: TRBJ1-2; CDR3: CASSLAGSQLGYTF
length: 13; V: TRBV18; J: TRBJ1-2; CDR3: CASSPDVNYGYTF
length: 16; V: TRBV5-1; J: TRBJ2-1; CDR3: CASYISGTGGHNEQFF
length: 12; V: TRBV14; J: TRBJ2-5; CDR3: CASSQVGETQYF
length: 14; V: TRBV28; J: TRBJ2-7; CDR3: CASSPGGSSYEQYF
length: 15; V: TRBV7-9; J: TRBJ2-1; CDR3: CASRYRGSPYNEQFF
length: 15; V: TRBV6-5; J: TRBJ2-1; CDR3: CASKNSVGIYNEQFF
length: 15; V: TRBV7-9; J: TRBJ1-2; CDR3: CASSPRARANYGYTF
length: 14; V: TRBV30; J: NA; CDR3: CAWSPGLASNEQFF
length: 15; V: TRBV9; J: TRBJ1-2; CDR3: CASSVGGIRDYGYTF
length: 16; V: TRBV7-9; J: TRBJ1-1; CDR3: CASSQQGVRTNTEAFF
length: 14; V: TRBV11-3; J: TRBJ2-2; CDR3: CASNVGSNTGELFF
length: 14; V: TRBV1; J: TRBJ2-2; CDR3: CTSSQAGDTGELFF
length: 13; V: TRBV5-1; J: TRBJ1-5; CDR3: CASSFDSNQPQHF
length: 13; V: TRBV6-5; J: TRBJ2-5; CDR3: CASGRNPQGTQYF
length: 12; V: TRBV5-6; J: TRBJ1-6; CDR3: CASSLSNSPLHF
length: 16; V: TRBV19; J: TRBJ1-5; CDR3: CASSRGDFGTSQPQHF
length: 13; V: TRBV4-2; J: TRBJ2-5; CDR3: CASSQEEEETQYF
length: 14; V: TRBV5-1; J: TRBJ1-1; CDR3: CASTPGRAEGEAFF
length: 16; V: TRBV7-3; J: TRBJ2-2; CDR3: CASSLGAAANTGELFF
length: 15; V: TRBV5-6; J: TRBJ2-2; CDR3: CASSYLTSDTGELFF
length: 17; V: TRBV7-9; J: TRBJ2-6; CDR3: CASSLVRGTTGANVLTF
length: 16; V: TRBV28; J: TRBJ2-3; CDR3: CASSPDRPYEADTQYF
length: 14; V: TRBV5-4; J: TRBJ2-7; CDR3: CASSPAGAPNEQYF
length: 14; V: TRBV28; J: TRBJ2-2; CDR3: CASYAGQHTGELFF
length: 13; V: TRBV30; J: TRBJ2-5; CDR3: CAGGQGVVETQYF
length: 13; V: TRBV30; J: TRBJ2-7; CDR3: CAWSRMGNYEQYF
length: 16; V: TRBV7-9; J: TRBJ2-3; CDR3: CASIPGRVLSTDTQYF
length: 15; V: TRBV4-1; J: TRBJ1-4; CDR3: CASSQEKGRDEKLFF
length: 14; V: TRBV11-2; J: TRBJ2-7; CDR3: CASSLGLADYEQYF
length: 14; V: TRBV10-3; J: TRBJ1-1; CDR3: CAISDLDRVGEAFF
length: 15; V: TRBV6-4; J: TRBJ2-3; CDR3: CASSESSGSTDTQYF
length: 15; V: TRBV30; J: TRBJ2-7; CDR3: CAWSVGGGQADEQYF